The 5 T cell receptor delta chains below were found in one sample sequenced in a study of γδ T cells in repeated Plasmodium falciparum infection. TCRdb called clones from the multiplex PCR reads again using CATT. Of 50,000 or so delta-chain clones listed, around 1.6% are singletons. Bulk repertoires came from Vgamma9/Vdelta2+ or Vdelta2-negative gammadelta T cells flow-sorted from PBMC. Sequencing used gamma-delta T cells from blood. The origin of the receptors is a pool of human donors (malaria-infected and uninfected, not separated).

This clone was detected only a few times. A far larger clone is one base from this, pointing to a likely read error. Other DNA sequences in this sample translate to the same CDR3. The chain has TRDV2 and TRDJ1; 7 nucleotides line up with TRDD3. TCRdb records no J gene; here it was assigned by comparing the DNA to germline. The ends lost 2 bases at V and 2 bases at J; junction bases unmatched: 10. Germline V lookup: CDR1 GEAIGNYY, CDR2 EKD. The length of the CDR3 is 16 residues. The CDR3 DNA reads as TGTGCCTGTGACAACTTGGGGGAAGCCCATACCGATAAACTCATCTTT. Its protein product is CACDNLGEAHTDKLIF.

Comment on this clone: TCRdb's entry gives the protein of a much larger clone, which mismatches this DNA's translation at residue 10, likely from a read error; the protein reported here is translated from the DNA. The chain's CDR3 is CACVRLPEHEGDTGYTDKLIF. The DNA of the CDR3 is TGTGCCTGTGTGAGGTTACCGGAACACGAGGGGGATACGGGGTACACCGATAAACTCATCTTT. V is TRDV2 and J is TRDJ1, with 10 bases fitting TRDD3. Assignment of the J gene here rests on matching the DNA to germline, because TCRdb gives none. J was trimmed by 0 bases and V by 5 bases; bases with no gene match: 23. The CDR3 totals 21 residues. Per the germline V gene, CDR1 is GEAIGNYY and CDR2 is EKD.

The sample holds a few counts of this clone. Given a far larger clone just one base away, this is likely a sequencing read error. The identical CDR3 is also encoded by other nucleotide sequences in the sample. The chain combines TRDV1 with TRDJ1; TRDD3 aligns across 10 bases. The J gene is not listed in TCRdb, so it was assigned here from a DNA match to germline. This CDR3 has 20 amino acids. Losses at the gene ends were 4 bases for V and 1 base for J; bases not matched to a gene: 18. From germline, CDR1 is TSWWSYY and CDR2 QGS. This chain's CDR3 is CALGAFRRDWGIPSTDKLIF. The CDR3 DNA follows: TGTGCTCTTGGGGCTTTCCGGCGGGACTGGGGGATCCCAAGCACCGATAAACTCATCTTT.

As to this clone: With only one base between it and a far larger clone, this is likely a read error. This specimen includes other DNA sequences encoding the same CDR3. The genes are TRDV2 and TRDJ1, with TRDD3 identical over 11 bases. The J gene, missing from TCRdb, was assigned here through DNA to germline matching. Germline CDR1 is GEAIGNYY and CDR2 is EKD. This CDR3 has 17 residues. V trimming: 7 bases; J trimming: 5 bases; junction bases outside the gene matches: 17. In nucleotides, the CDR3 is TGTGCCTGCGGACTGGGGGATATTTTTGGGTCCGCTGATAAACTCATCTTT. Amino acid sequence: CACGLGDIFGSADKLIF.

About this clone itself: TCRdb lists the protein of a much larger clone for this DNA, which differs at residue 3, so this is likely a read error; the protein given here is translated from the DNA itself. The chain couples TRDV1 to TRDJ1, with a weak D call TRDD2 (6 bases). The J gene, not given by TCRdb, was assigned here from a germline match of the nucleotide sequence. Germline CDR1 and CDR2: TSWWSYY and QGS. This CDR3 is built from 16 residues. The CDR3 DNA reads TGTGCTCCTGGGTTGGCCTTCCCCACGTACACCGATAAACTCATCTTT. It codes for CAPGLAFPTYTDKLIF.